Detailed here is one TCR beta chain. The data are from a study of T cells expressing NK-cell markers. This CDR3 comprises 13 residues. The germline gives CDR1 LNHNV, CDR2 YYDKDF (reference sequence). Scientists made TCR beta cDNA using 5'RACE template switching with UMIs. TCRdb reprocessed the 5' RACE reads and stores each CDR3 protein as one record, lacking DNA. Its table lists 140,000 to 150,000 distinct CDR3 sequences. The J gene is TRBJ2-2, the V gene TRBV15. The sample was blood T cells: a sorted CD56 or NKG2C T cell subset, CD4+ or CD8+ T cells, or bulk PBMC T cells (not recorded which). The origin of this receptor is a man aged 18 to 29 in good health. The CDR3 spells CATSPGVTGELFF.